This paragraph covers one TCR beta chain sequence. What it recognizes is unknown. PCR employed 60 Vbeta and 13 Jbeta primers. In the source study's methods: It was a later analysis that counted around 85 million unique TCR beta chains, of which some 9.9 million were shared. Some clones are missing from TCRdb's copy, which holds only in-frame ones; the method was immunoSEQ multiplex PCR. D and trimming come from the DNA, and the V and J calls and clone size come from that table. The table lists some 190,000 clones, more than 65% of them singletons. This sample was taken from a study of cytomegalovirus exposure and HLA in healthy donors. Trimming stripped 8 bases from V and 0 bases from J, with 13 bases between. This CDR3 comprises 15 residues. Germline-derived CDR1 and CDR2 are LNHDA and SQIVND (reference sequence). Findings and limits, study-wide: A later analysis showed that HLA-associated TCR beta chains had undergone more clonal expansion than equally common others. In an earlier analysis, productive rearrangement rates for most beta V segments clustered near 90% or 30%. A missense variant in DCLRE1C was later tied to TCR beta V- and J-gene trimming.

The chain carries TRBV19 and TRBJ2-2, with D tentatively TRBD1 (6 bases). This sequence originates from a man aged 40-55 years in good health and CMV-seropositive. Sequenced sample: PBMCs. CDR3 sequence (DNA): TGTGCCAGTGGGGGCCCTACCGCGAACACCGGGGAGCTGTTTTTT. This translates into CASGGPTANTGELFF.